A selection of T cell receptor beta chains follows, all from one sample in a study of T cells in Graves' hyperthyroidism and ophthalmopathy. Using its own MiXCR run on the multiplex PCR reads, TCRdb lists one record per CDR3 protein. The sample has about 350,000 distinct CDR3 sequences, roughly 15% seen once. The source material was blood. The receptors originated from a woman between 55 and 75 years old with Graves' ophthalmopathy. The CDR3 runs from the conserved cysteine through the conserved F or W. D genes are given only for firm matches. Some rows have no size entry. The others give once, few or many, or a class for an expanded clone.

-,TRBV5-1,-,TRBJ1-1,TGCGCCAGCAGCCCCACCTTCCGGGACATAGAAGCTTTCTTT,CASSPTFRDIEAFF
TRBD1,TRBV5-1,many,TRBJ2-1,TGCGCCAGCAGCTTGGCCGAGGGGGCGGGCTACAATGAGCAGTTCTTC,CASSLAEGAGYNEQFF
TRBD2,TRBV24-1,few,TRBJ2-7,TGTGCCACCAGTGATAAGAGCGGGAGGGCCCCCTACGAGCAGTACTTC,CATSDKSGRAPYEQYF
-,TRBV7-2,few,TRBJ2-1,TGTGCCAGCAGCTTAGCGGTCAGGGATGAGCAGTTCTTC,CASSLAVRDEQFF
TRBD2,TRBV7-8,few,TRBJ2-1,TGTGCCAGCAGCTTAGCAAGACTAGCGGCAACCTACAATGAGCAGTTCTTC,CASSLARLAATYNEQFF
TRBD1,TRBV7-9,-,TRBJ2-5,TGTGCCAGCAGCCGATCCGGGACAGGGACCCAAGAGACCCAGTACTTC,CASSRSGTGTQETQYF
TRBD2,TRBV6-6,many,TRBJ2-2,TGTGCCAGCAGTTACTCGAACCCGGGAGGGGTGAACACCGGGGAGCTGTTTTTT,CASSYSNPGGVNTGELFF
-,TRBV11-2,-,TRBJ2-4,TGTGCCAGCAGCTTAAACCAGGATCCGGCCAAAAACATTCAGTACTTC,CASSLNQDPAKNIQYF
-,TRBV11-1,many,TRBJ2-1,TGTGCCAGCAGCTTAGGGGGGGGCTGGAACAATGAGCAGTTCTTC,CASSLGGGWNNEQFF
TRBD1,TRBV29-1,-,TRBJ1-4,TGCAGCACAAGACAGGGGACCAATGAAAAACTGTTTTTT,CSTRQGTNEKLFF
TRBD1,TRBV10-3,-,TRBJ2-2,TGTGCCACCAGGGACAGGGGCGACACCGGGGAGCTGTTTTTT,CATRDRGDTGELFF
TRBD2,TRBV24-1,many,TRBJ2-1,TGTGCCACCAGTGGCGGGAGGGTACTCAATGAGCAGTTCTTC,CATSGGRVLNEQFF
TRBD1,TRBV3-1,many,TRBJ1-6,TGTGCCAGCAGATGGACAGGGGATTCACCCCTCCACTTT,CASRWTGDSPLHF
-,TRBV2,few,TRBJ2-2,TGTGCCAGCAGGCCCCTTGCCGGGGAGCTGTTTTTT,CASRPLAGELFF
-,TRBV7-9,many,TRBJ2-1,TGTGCCAGCAGCTTAGGGGGGCCGCCCTACAATGAGCAGTTCTTC,CASSLGGPPYNEQFF
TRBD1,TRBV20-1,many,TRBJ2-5,TGCAGTGCTAGAGGGGACAGGGAGTTGGAGACCCAGTACTTC,CSARGDRELETQYF
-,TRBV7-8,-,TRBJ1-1,TGTGCCAGCAGCTTCGCACAGGCAAACACTGAAGCTTTCTTT,CASSFAQANTEAFF
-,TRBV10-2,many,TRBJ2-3,TGCGCCAGCAGTGAGCCCGGACCTTTCACAGATACGCAGTATTTT,CASSEPGPFTDTQYF
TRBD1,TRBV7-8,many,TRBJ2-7,TGTGCCAGCAGCCCCGCCCCGGGACAGGGGTACGAGCAGTACTTC,CASSPAPGQGYEQYF
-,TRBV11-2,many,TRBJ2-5,TGTGCCAGCAGCTTAGAGCCTAGGGGGTACCAAGAGACCCAGTACTTC,CASSLEPRGYQETQYF
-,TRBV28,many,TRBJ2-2,TGTGCCAGCAGTTTAAGGGGAACCCGGCGCGCCGGGGAGCTGTTTTTT,CASSLRGTRRAGELFF
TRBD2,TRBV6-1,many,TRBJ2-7,TGTGCCAGCAGTCGCGGGAGTAAGTACGAGCAGTACTTC,CASSRGSKYEQYF
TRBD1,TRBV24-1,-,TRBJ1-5,TGTGCCACCAGTGATCACTCGGGACAGGGGATGGGACAGCCCCAGCATTTT,CATSDHSGQGMGQPQHF
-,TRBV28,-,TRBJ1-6,TGTGCCAGCAAACAAAGTAATTCACCCCTCCACTTT,CASKQSNSPLHF
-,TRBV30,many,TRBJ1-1,TGTGCCTGGAGTGTGCGCAGGAACACTGAAGCTTTCTTT,CAWSVRRNTEAFF
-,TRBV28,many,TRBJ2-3,TGTGCCAGCAGTTCCGTAAGGGCAAGTACGCAGTATTTT,CASSSVRASTQYF
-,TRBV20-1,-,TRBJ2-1,TGCAGTGCTCCCCGAGCTCAGGGCGAGCAGTTCTTC,CSAPRAQGEQFF
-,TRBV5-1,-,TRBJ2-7,TGCGCCAGCAGCTCGCGGGCGGGGTCAGTGGTCGAGCAGTACTTC,CASSSRAGSVVEQYF
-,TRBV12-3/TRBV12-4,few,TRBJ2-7,TGTGCCAGCAGCCCCCCGGCCCCCAACTCCTACGAGCAGTACTTC,CASSPPAPNSYEQYF
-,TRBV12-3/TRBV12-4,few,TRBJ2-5,TGTGCCAGCAGTTTAGCGAGGGCGGGTAGTGGGGAGACCCAGTACTTC,CASSLARAGSGETQYF
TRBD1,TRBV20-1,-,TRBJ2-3,TGCAGTGCTAGTGCGCGACAGGGGTCAGATACGCAGTATTTT,CSASARQGSDTQYF
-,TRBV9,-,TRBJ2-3,TGTGCCAGCAGCGTAGGTAGAGTCGGAGGTACGCAGTATTTT,CASSVGRVGGTQYF
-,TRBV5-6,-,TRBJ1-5,TGTGCCAGCAGCTTGGTGGGGGTGGAACAGCCCCAGCATTTT,CASSLVGVEQPQHF